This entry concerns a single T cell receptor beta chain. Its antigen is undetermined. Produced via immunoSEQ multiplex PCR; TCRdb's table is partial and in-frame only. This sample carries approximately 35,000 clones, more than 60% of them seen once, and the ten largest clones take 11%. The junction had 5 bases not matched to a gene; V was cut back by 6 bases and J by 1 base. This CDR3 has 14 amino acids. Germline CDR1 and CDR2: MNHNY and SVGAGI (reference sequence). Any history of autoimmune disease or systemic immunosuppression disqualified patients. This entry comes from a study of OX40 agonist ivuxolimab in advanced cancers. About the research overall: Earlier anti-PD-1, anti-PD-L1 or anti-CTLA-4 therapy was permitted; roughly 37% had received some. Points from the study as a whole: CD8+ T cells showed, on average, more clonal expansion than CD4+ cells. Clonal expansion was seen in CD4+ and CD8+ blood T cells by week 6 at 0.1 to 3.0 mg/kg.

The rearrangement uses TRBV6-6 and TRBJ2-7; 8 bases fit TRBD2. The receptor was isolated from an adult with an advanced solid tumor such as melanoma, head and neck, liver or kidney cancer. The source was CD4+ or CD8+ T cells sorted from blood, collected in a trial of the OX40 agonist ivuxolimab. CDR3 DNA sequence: TGTGCCAGCAGAGGGACTAGTCAGTCCTACGAGCAGTACTTC. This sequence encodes CASRGTSQSYEQYF.